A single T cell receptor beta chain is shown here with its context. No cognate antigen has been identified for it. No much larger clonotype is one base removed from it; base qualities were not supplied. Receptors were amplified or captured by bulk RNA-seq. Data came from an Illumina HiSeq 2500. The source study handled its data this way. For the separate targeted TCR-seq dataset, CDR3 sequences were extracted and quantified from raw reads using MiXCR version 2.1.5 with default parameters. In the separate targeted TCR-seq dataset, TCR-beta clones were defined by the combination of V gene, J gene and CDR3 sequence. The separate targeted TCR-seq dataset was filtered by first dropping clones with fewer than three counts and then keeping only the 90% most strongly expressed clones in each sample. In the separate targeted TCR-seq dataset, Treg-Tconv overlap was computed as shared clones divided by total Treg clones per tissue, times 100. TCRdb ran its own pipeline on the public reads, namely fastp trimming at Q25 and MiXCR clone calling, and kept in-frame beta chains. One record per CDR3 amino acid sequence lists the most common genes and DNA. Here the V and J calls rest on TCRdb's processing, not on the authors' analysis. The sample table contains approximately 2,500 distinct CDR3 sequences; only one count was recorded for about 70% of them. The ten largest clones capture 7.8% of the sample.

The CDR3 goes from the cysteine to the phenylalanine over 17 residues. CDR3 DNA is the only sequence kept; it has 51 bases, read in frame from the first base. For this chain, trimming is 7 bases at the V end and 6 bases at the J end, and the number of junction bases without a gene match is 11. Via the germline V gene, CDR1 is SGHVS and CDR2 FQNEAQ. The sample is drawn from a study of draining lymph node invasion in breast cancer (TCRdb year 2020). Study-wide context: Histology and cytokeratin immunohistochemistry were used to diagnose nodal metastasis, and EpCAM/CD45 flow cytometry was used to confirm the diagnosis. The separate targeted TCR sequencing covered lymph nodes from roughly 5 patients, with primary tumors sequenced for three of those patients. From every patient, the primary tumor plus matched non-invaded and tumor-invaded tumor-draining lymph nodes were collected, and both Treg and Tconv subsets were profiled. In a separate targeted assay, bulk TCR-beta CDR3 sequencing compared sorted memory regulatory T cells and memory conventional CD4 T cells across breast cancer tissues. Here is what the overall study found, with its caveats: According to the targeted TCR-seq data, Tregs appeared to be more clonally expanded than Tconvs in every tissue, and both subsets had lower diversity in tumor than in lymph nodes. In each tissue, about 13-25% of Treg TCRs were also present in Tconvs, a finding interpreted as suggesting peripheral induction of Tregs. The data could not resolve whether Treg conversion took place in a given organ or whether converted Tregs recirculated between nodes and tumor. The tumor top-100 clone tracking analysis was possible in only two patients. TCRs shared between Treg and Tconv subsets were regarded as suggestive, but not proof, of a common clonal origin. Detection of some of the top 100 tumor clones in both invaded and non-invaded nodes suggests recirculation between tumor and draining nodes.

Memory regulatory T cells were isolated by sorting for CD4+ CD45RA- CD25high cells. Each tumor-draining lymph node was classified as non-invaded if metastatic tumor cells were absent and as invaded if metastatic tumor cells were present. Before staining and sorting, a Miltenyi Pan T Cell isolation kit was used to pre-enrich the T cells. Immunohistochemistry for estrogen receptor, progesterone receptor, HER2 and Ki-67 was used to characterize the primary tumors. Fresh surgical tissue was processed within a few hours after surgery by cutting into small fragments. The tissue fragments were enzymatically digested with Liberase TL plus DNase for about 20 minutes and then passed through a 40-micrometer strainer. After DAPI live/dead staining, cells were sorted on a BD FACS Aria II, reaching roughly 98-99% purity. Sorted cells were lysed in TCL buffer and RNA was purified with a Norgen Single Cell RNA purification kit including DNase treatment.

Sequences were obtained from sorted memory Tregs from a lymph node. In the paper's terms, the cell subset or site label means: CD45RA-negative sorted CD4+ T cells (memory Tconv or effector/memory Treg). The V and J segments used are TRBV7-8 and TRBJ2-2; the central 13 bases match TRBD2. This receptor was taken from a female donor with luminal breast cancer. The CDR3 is CASNPGLAGAGPGELFF. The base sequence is TGTGCCAGCAACCCCGGACTAGCGGGAGCTGGTCCCGGGGAGCTGTTTTTT.